This record covers a single T cell receptor beta chain. Measured with immunoSEQ multiplex PCR; TCRdb has only the in-frame clones, and not every one. This sample carries approximately 1.4 million clones, nearly 99% of them seen once, and the ten largest clones take around 0.45%. This CDR3 is built from 13 residues. Trimming at V came to 4 bases and at J to 10 bases, leaving 10 bases not matched to a gene. CDR1 is SQVTM, CDR2 ANQGSEA, per germline. The data were obtained in a study of shared clonotypes between healthy human individuals. The authors divided CD4+ cells into CD45RA+ naive and CD45RA-negative memory subsets.

J is TRBJ2-1 and V is TRBV29-1, with 7 positions matching TRBD2. The clonotype was recovered from a man aged 25-45 years in good health. Sequenced: naive CD4+ T cells sorted from blood. The subset: CD45RA+ positively selected. The CDR3 DNA sequence: TGCAGCGTTGGCGGGAGCGCTTTATACGAGCAGTTCTTC. It specifies CSVGGSALYEQFF.